The entry below describes one TCR beta chain. Its antigen is currently unknown. This entry belongs to a study of PD-1 blockade in classical Hodgkin lymphoma. General study results and limits: Newly diagnosed patients were reported to exhibit reduced baseline TCR diversity relative to healthy donors. Partial responders and progressors had significantly lower baseline TCR diversity.

All trial patients relapsed after autologous stem cell transplantation. Profiling relied on immunoSEQ multiplex PCR, and the TCRdb table lists in-frame clones only, not all of them. Among 70,000 or so clones, 85% to 95% were seen once, and the ten largest hold over 6.5%. This CDR3 is 13 amino acids long. The germline V gene encodes CDR1 MGHRA and CDR2 YSYEKL. V was cut by 5 bases and J by 2 bases, with 10 bases left in between. The TCR originated in a human donor with classical Hodgkin lymphoma. The sequences come from peripheral blood mononuclear cells (PBMCs), collected at baseline. The chain combines TRBV4-1 with TRBJ2-7; D is possibly TRBD2 (5 bases). CDR3 protein: CASSTGNPYEQYF. The CDR3 region has the DNA TGCGCCAGCAGCACCGGGAACCCCTACGAGCAGTACTTC.